The 17 T cell receptor beta chains reported below all come from one sample, sequenced in a study of OX40 agonist ivuxolimab in advanced cancers. The protocol was immunoSEQ multiplex PCR, while the TCRdb copy is restricted to in-frame clones and leaves out a portion. The repertoire consists of 7,000 to 9,500 clones, with about 90% occurring once and the leading ten covering less than 30%. Sequenced material: CD4+ or CD8+ T cells sorted from blood, taken in a trial of the OX40 agonist ivuxolimab. These receptors all come from an adult with an advanced solid tumor such as melanoma, head and neck, liver or kidney cancer.

This chain connects TRBV28 to TRBJ2-5; the D call may be TRBD1 or TRBD2 (7 bases each). The V gene lost 6 bases and the J gene lost 7 bases, with 18 bases spanning the gap. This CDR3 spans 14 amino acids. The germline gives CDR1 MDHEN, CDR2 SYDVKM. CDR3 sequence: CASREDRPGGTQYF. CDR3 coding DNA: TGTGCCAGCAGAGAGGACAGGCCGGGGGGGACCCAGTACTTC.

The rearrangement uses TRBV27 and TRBJ2-7; maybe TRBD2 (6 bases). V was clipped by 11 bases and J by 2 bases, with 16 bases between them. CDR1 and CDR2 from the germline V gene are MNHEY and SMNVEV (reference sequence). This CDR3 region has 13 residues. The CDR3 DNA reads TGTGCCTCTTCAGGAGGGGAGACCTACGAGCAGTACTTC. This sequence encodes CASSGGETYEQYF.

The rearrangement joins TRBV5-6 to TRBJ2-7; D is unclear. The V end lost 5 bases, the J end lost 0 bases, and 15 bases lay between the germline ends. The CDR3 runs to 15 residues. CDR1 is SGHDT, CDR2 YYEEEE, per germline. CDR3 sequence: CASSSTWAFSYEQYF. The CDR3 DNA follows: TGTGCCAGCAGTTCAACTTGGGCTTTCTCCTACGAGCAGTACTTC.

This clone appeared a few times. This chain links TRBV5-4 with TRBJ2-7; TRBD1 agrees at 7 bases. Germline V gene data show CDR1 as SGHNT and CDR2 as YYREEE (reference sequence). The V gene end was trimmed by 4 bases and the J gene end by 2 bases; junction bases not matched to a gene: 9. This CDR3 has 15 amino acids. The CDR3, as DNA: TGTGCCAGCAGCACTCTGGACAGGACCCCCTACGAGCAGTACTTC. Amino acids: CASSTLDRTPYEQYF.

The rearrangement joins TRBV11-1 to TRBJ2-3; possibly TRBD1 for D (5 bases). The CDR3 is made up of 14 amino acids. Germline lookup yields CDR1 SGHAT and CDR2 FQDESV (reference sequence). The V end lost 5 bases, the J end lost 2 bases, and 11 bases lay between the germline ends. Written as DNA, the CDR3 is TGTGCCAGCAGCCCCACAGGATACACAGATACGCAGTATTTT. Its protein is CASSPTGYTDTQYF.

The rearrangement joins TRBV6-5 to TRBJ2-7; no clear D gene. Germline CDR1 is MNHEY and CDR2 is SVGAGI. The CDR3 runs 12 residues. Trimming removed 2 bases at V and 5 bases at J, with 7 bases between. CDR3 sequence reads: CASSYRSDEQYF. CDR3 nucleotide sequence: TGTGCCAGCAGTTACCGAAGTGACGAGCAGTACTTC.

The V gene is TRBV4-2, the J gene TRBJ2-7; D remains unclear. CDR3 length equals 12 residues. V gave up 6 bases and J gave up 1 base, with 7 bases separating them. Germline assignment: CDR1 LGHNA and CDR2 YNFKEQ. The DNA for the CDR3 is TGTGCCAGCAGGGACGAGTCCTACGAGCAGTACTTC. Encoded protein: CASRDESYEQYF.

This sequence joins TRBV30 and TRBJ1-5; the D is unclear. The germline V gene encodes CDR1 GTSNPN and CDR2 SVGIG (reference sequence). Trimming pared 2 bases from V and 7 bases from J, leaving 12 bases between. The length of the CDR3 is 13 residues. DNA of the CDR3: TGTGCCTGGAGTATGTCAAGTTCCCAGCCCCAGCATTTT. This codes for CAWSMSSSQPQHF.

This chain joins TRBV25-1 and TRBJ2-5; 12 bases match TRBD1. CDR3 length: 15 residues. The germline CDR1 and CDR2 sequences are MGHDK and SYGVNS. Trimming removed 3 bases from V and 5 bases from J; junction bases left unmatched: 4. CDR3 nucleotide sequence: TGTGCCAGCAGTGATAGGGACAGGGGGCTCGAGACCCAGTACTTC. Protein sequence: CASSDRDRGLETQYF.

The gene calls are TRBV11-2 and TRBJ2-7; 8 nucleotides agree with TRBD1. Germline CDR1 reads SGHAT; CDR2 reads FQNNGV. The junction had 3 bases not matched to a gene; V was cut back by 1 base and J by 1 base. This CDR3 has 15 residues. DNA for the CDR3: TGTGCCAGCAGCTTAGGACAGGGGAGTTCCTACGAGCAGTACTTC. Translating it yields CASSLGQGSSYEQYF. Supplemented by reference TRBV11-2 and TRBJ2-7, the full variable domain reads EAGVAQSPRYKIIEKRQSVAFWCNPISGHATLYWYQQILGQGPKLLIQFQNNGVVDDSQLPKDRFSAERLKGVDSTLKIQPAKLEDSAVYLCASSLGQGSSYEQYFGPGTRLTVT.

This clone has more than one count but fewer than ten. The genes are TRBV9 and TRBJ1-1; D uncertain. V was shortened by 3 bases and J by 2 bases, with 5 bases between the two germline ends. The germline CDR1 and CDR2 sequences are SGDLS and YYNGEE. The CDR3 sequence is 12 residues long. The CDR3 DNA is TGTGCCAGCAGCGCTATTAACACTGAAGCTTTCTTT. Protein sequence: CASSAINTEAFF.

This clone was counted a single time. V is TRBV9 and J is TRBJ2-3, with D perhaps TRBD2 (6 bases). Trimming stripped 0 bases from V and 6 bases from J, with 17 bases between. The CDR3 is 16 residues long. CDR1 and CDR2 (germline): SGDLS, YYNGEE. This chain's CDR3 is CASSVGGDYLVDTQYF. The CDR3 DNA follows: TGTGCCAGCAGCGTAGGGGGGGATTACCTGGTGGATACGCAGTATTTT.

This chain joins TRBV27 and TRBJ2-7; 7 positions agree with TRBD1. V dropped 7 bases and J dropped 2; count of bases not matched to a gene: 8. Germline V lookup: CDR1 MNHEY, CDR2 SMNVEV (reference sequence). This CDR3 region has 14 residues. The CDR3 DNA follows: TGTGCCAGCACTGATGGGACAGCTCCCTACGAGCAGTACTTC. Its translation is CASTDGTAPYEQYF.

The chain has TRBV11-3 and TRBJ2-5; 8 bases agree with TRBD2. Germline values: CDR1 SGHNT, CDR2 YENEEA. V gave up 4 bases and J gave up 5 bases; unmatched junction bases: 9. This CDR3 is 15 amino acids long. This CDR3 is CASSWTGTSGETQYF. Written as DNA, the CDR3 is TGTGCCAGCAGCTGGACCGGGACTAGTGGTGAGACCCAGTACTTC. The full variable domain, rest sourced from reference TRBV11-3 and TRBJ2-5, is EAGVVQSPRYKIIEKKQPVAFWCNPISGHNTLYWYLQNLGQGPELLIRYENEEAVDDSQLPKDRFSAERLKGVDSTLKIQPAELGDSAVYLCASSWTGTSGETQYFGPGTRLLVL.

This clone showed up just once. This sequence joins TRBV4-1 and TRBJ2-1; D is ambiguous. The CDR3 runs 14 residues. V gave up 0 bases and J gave up 5 bases, with 8 bases separating them. In germline, CDR1 is MGHRA, CDR2 YSYEKL. The CDR3 loop reads CASSQDSTNNEQFF. In DNA form, the CDR3 reads TGCGCCAGCAGCCAAGATTCAACTAACAATGAGCAGTTCTTC.

In its sample, this clone was seen once. The chain combines TRBV28 with TRBJ2-3, with 8 bases lining up with TRBD2. Per the germline V gene, CDR1 is MDHEN and CDR2 is SYDVKM. Trimming took 2 bases from V and 5 from J; bases not matched to a gene: 9. The CDR3 totals 16 residues. The CDR3 here is CASSLLSGRMGDTQYF. Here the CDR3 DNA reads TGTGCCAGCAGTTTACTAAGCGGGAGAATGGGAGATACGCAGTATTTT.

This chain connects TRBV5-5 to TRBJ2-1; no definite D call. Per germline, CDR1 SGHKS and CDR2 YYEKEE (reference sequence). With 0 bases removed from V and 7 bases from J, the gap between germline ends came to 5 bases. CDR3 length: 12 amino acids. CDR3 region: CASSLAGNEQFF. The CDR3 DNA reads TGTGCCAGCAGCTTGGCCGGGAATGAGCAGTTCTTC.